One sample yielded the 26 T cell receptor beta chains listed below, sequenced in a study of human T cells and chemical hapten exposure. Each CDR3 protein gets one entry after TCRdb re-called the RACE reads with MiXCR. Of approximately 260,000 distinct CDR3 sequences listed, approximately 8.6% are singletons. Time point reported: pre-sensitization, week 0. Treatment given: therapeutic diphenylcyclopropenone sensitization with weekly scalp DPC. The source material was whole blood, sampled in connection with sensitization to the hapten diphenylcyclopropenone (DPC). The receptors come from a woman aged 40 to 50 with alopecia areata. Some clones in this sample may be carry-over from other donors' samples.

V is TRBV7-9 and J is TRBJ1-4; TRBD1 matches 8 bases. Germline CDR1 reads SEHNR; CDR2 reads FQNEAQ (reference sequence). The CDR3 has 15 amino acids. V was clipped by 0 bases and J by 8 bases; unmatched bases: 5. As DNA, the CDR3 is TGTGCCAGCAGCTTAGCGGCGGCAGGGGGCGAAAAACTGTTTTTT. Translation: CASSLAAAGGEKLFF. Filled out from reference TRBV7-9 and TRBJ1-4, the complete variable domain reads DTGVSQNPRHKITKRGQNVTFRCDPISEHNRLYWYRQTLGQGPEFLTYFQNEAQLEKSRLLSDRFSAERPKGSFSTLEIQRTEQGDSAMYLCASSLAAAGGEKLFFGSGTQLSVL.

J is TRBJ2-5 and V is TRBV30; 8 positions match TRBD2. J gave up 4 bases and V 2 bases, and 12 bases lay outside the gene matches. Germline V gene lookup returns CDR1 GTSNPN and CDR2 SVGIG (reference sequence). The CDR3 is 16 residues long. CDR3 sequence (DNA): TGTGCCTGGAGTCTCGGGAGGGGGGGATTGCGAGAGACCCAGTACTTC. Encoded protein: CAWSLGRGGLRETQYF.

At least ten counts were recorded for this clonotype. The J gene is TRBJ2-1, the V gene TRBV5-1; the match to TRBD2 covers 10 bases. CDR3 length: 16 amino acids. CDR1 and CDR2 (germline): SGHRS, YFSETQ. V lost 4 bases and J lost 6; bases outside the gene matches: 10. The CDR3 loop reads CASSQSGLATLNEQFF. CDR3 nucleotides: TGCGCCAGCAGCCAATCGGGACTAGCGACCCTCAATGAGCAGTTCTTC.

This clonotype showed up just a few times. This rearrangement joins TRBV3-1 to TRBJ2-1; D possibly corresponds to TRBD2 (6 bases). Between the trimmed V and J ends, which lost 7 bases and 3 bases, there was a span of 16 bases. Looked up from germline, CDR1 is LGHDT and CDR2 is YNNKEL (reference sequence). The CDR3 is 15 residues long. CDR3 DNA: TGTGCCAGCACCGCCCGGGGGAGGATCTACAATGAGCAGTTCTTC. Its translation: CASTARGRIYNEQFF.

The rearrangement links TRBV7-2 to TRBJ1-1; D is possibly TRBD1 (6 bases). V dropped 2 bases and J dropped 1 base, with 17 bases sitting between them. Germline CDR1 and CDR2: SGHTA and FQGNSA. This CDR3 contains 17 residues. The CDR3 loop is CASSLRAPPRGNTEAFF. DNA for the CDR3: TGTGCCAGCAGCTTAAGGGCCCCTCCCAGGGGGAACACTGAAGCTTTCTTT.

V is TRBV6-2 or TRBV6-3 and J is TRBJ2-1, with D uncertain. Looked up from germline, CDR1 is MNHEY and CDR2 is SVGEGT. CDR3 length equals 11 residues. Trimming pared 6 bases from V and 12 bases from J, leaving 12 bases between. CDR3 DNA: TGTGCCAGCAGACACCAAGGGCCGCAGTTCTTC. Amino acids: CASRHQGPQFF.

V usage is TRBV7-2 and J usage is TRBJ2-1; the D gene is possibly TRBD1 (5 bases). Germline CDR1 SGHTA, CDR2 FQGNSA. The CDR3 totals 15 residues. V shed 5 bases and J shed 2 bases, with 13 bases lying between them. The CDR3 nucleotides read TGTGCCAGCAGCCAATCAGGGTACCCCTACAATGAGCAGTTCTTC. It translates to CASSQSGYPYNEQFF.

This clonotype was seen at least ten times. The CDR3 DNA sequence: TGCGCCAGCAGCGAAGGGACCAGCGGAAACCCCCCATGGGAGCTGTTTTTT. It specifies CASSEGTSGNPPWELFF. The J gene is TRBJ2-2, the V gene TRBV4-3; D could derive from TRBD1 or TRBD2 (5 bases each). V shed 5 bases and J shed 9 bases, with 25 bases lying between them. The CDR3 contains 17 residues. The germline V gene has CDR1 LGHNA and CDR2 YSLEER.

This clonotype was observed at least ten times. CDR3 region: CASSPGLGNEQFF. CDR3 nucleotides: TGTGCCAGCAGTCCAGGACTCGGCAATGAGCAGTTCTTC. The chain employs TRBV12-3 or TRBV12-4 and TRBJ2-1, with a weak D call TRBD2 (5 bases). The V and J ends lost 5 bases and 6 bases respectively, with 11 bases between them. The CDR3 runs to 13 residues.

This clonotype has more than one count but fewer than ten. The V gene is TRBV11-3, the J gene TRBJ2-4; D is tentatively TRBD1 or TRBD2 (5 bases each). From germline, CDR1 is SGHNT and CDR2 YENEEA. The CDR3 loop spans 14 amino acids. Trimming pared 1 base from V and 7 bases from J, leaving 11 bases between. CDR3 in amino acids: CASSLASGTNIQYF. The CDR3 DNA reads as TGTGCCAGCAGCTTAGCATCAGGGACGAACATTCAGTACTTC.

This clonotype was picked up many times. This chain joins TRBV6-2 or TRBV6-3 and TRBJ2-3; D is ambiguous. Trimming stripped 2 bases from V and 3 bases from J, with 6 bases between. Germline V CDR1 and CDR2: MNHEY, SVGEGT. This CDR3 comprises 13 residues. CDR3 residues: CASSYPMTDTQYF. The CDR3 DNA is TGTGCCAGCAGTTACCCTATGACAGATACGCAGTATTTT.

This rearrangement joins TRBV29-1 to TRBJ1-1; D not resolved. Germline V gene data show CDR1 as SQVTM and CDR2 as ANQGSEA. This CDR3 contains 13 residues. Trimming cost V 4 bases and J 0 bases, with 9 bases left between them. The CDR3 reads CSVVRRLNTEAFF. CDR3 sequence (DNA): TGCAGCGTTGTCCGCAGGTTGAACACTGAAGCTTTCTTT.

The rearrangement joins TRBV5-1 to TRBJ2-7; D might be TRBD1 or TRBD2, each matching 5 bases. Trimming took 1 base from V and 6 from J, leaving 8 bases between them. Germline V gene data show CDR1 as SGHRS and CDR2 as YFSETQ. This CDR3 comprises 12 residues. As DNA, the CDR3 is TGCGCCAGCAGCTTGAGGGACCGCGAGCAGTACTTC. It yields the protein CASSLRDREQYF.

This clonotype was counted between two and nine times. V usage is TRBV4-2 and J usage is TRBJ1-1; 8 bases are shared with TRBD1. Losses at the gene ends were 4 bases for V and 4 bases for J; bases not matched to a gene: 8. Germline-derived CDR1 and CDR2 are LGHNA and YNFKEQ. The CDR3 is 15 residues long. The CDR3 bases are TGTGCCAGCAGCCCGGTAGGACAGGGTGGCACTGAAGCTTTCTTT. As protein: CASSPVGQGGTEAFF.

The chain is built from TRBV7-6 and TRBJ2-5, with 9 bases that match TRBD2. The germline gives CDR1 SGHVS, CDR2 FNYEAQ. The CDR3 totals 16 residues. Germline trimming cut 3 bases from V and 5 bases from J; bases unmatched to any gene: 10. DNA for the CDR3: TGTGCCAGCAGCTTCTCGGGCGGGAGGGCGAGTGAGACCCAGTACTTC. This gives the protein CASSFSGGRASETQYF.

This clonotype was observed at least ten times. The chain links TRBV5-1 to TRBJ2-1; no reliable D call. V lost 2 bases and J lost 9, with 12 bases in between. There are 13 residues in the CDR3. Germline values: CDR1 SGHRS, CDR2 YFSETQ. CDR3 in amino acids: CASSLGYTAEQFF. CDR3 in DNA: TGCGCCAGCAGCTTAGGCTATACCGCTGAGCAGTTCTTC.

The V and J genes are TRBV29-1 and TRBJ1-1; TRBD1 matches at 7 bases. Germline loops: CDR1 SQVTM, CDR2 ANQGSEA. This CDR3 comprises 12 residues. After removal of 4 bases from V and 5 bases from J, the junction contained 4 bases not matched to a gene. CDR3 in amino acids: CSVGTGRTEAFF. DNA for the CDR3: TGCAGCGTTGGGACAGGACGGACTGAAGCTTTCTTT.

V is TRBV19 and J is TRBJ2-7, with TRBD2 identical over 8 bases. Germline values: CDR1 LNHDA, CDR2 SQIVND (reference sequence). V shed 3 bases, J shed 6 bases, and the junction held 7 bases outside the gene matches. CDR3 length: 14 amino acids. CDR3 in amino acids: CASSIMAGGFEQYF. The CDR3 DNA reads as TGTGCCAGTAGTATTATGGCGGGAGGTTTCGAGCAGTACTTC. Using reference TRBV19 and TRBJ2-7 for the parts outside the CDR3, the full variable domain is DGGITQSPKYLFRKEGQNVTLSCEQNLNHDAMYWYRQDPGQGLRLIYYSQIVNDFQKGDIAEGYSVSREKKESFPLTVTSAQKNPTAFYLCASSIMAGGFEQYFGPGTRLTVT.

This clonotype appeared a few times. The chain employs TRBV5-1 and TRBJ2-2, with D perhaps TRBD2 (5 bases). The germline V gene encodes CDR1 SGHRS and CDR2 YFSETQ. This CDR3 spans 14 amino acids. V gave up 0 bases and J gave up 4 bases, with 7 bases separating them. The CDR3 DNA follows: TGCGCCAGCAGCTTGGTTGCGGGCACCGGGGAGCTGTTTTTT. It encodes CASSLVAGTGELFF.

The chain combines TRBV6-2 or TRBV6-3 with TRBJ1-4; 7 bases are shared with TRBD1. V was clipped by 4 bases and J by 8 bases; unmatched bases: 10. The CDR3 extends over 15 amino acids. The germline V gene has CDR1 MNHEY and CDR2 SVGEGT. CDR3: CASSSNDRVGEKLFF. As DNA, the CDR3 is TGTGCCAGCAGTTCCAACGACAGGGTCGGCGAAAAACTGTTTTTT.

This sequence joins TRBV6-1 and TRBJ1-5, with no clear D. The CDR3 is made up of 12 amino acids. V lost 6 bases, J lost 5 bases, and 8 bases lay in between. CDR1 MNHNS and CDR2 SASEGT come from the germline V gene. In nucleotides, the CDR3 is TGTGCCAGCAGGGCCCTGGATCAGCCCCAGCATTTT. Residues: CASRALDQPQHF.

This clonotype turned up a few times. The J gene is TRBJ1-1, the V gene TRBV9; 9 bases align to TRBD1. The CDR3 totals 17 residues. The germline V gene has CDR1 SGDLS and CDR2 YYNGEE. V gave up 3 bases and J gave up 0 bases; unmatched junction bases: 9. CDR3 coding DNA: TGTGCCAGCAGCGCAACATTCGGACAGGGGTTGAACACTGAAGCTTTCTTT. Translation: CASSATFGQGLNTEAFF.

The chain uses TRBV9 and TRBJ2-1, with 7 bases matching TRBD2. V lost 2 bases to trimming and J lost 4 bases; unmatched junction nucleotides: 3. CDR3 length equals 14 residues. Germline CDR1 and CDR2: SGDLS and YYNGEE. The CDR3 nucleotides are TGTGCCAGCAGCGTGGCTAGCGGTTACAATGAGCAGTTCTTC. It specifies CASSVASGYNEQFF.

The sample holds many counts of this clonotype. The chain recombines TRBV27 with TRBJ2-2, with TRBD2 matching 12 bases. Germline-derived CDR1 and CDR2 are MNHEY and SMNVEV (reference sequence). With V trimmed by 5 bases and J by 5 bases, 3 bases remained unmatched. The CDR3 length is 15 residues. The CDR3: CASSPLAGGTGELFF. CDR3 in DNA: TGTGCCAGCAGTCCTCTAGCGGGAGGGACCGGGGAGCTGTTTTTT.

This clonotype was recorded many times. The chain combines TRBV2 with TRBJ1-1, with 7 bases lining up with TRBD1. With V trimmed by 4 bases and J by 1 base, 6 bases remained unmatched. The CDR3 is 15 amino acids. The germline CDR1 and CDR2 sequences are SNHLY and FYNNEI. CDR3 protein: CASSVEGAGNTEAFF. CDR3 DNA sequence: TGTGCCAGCAGTGTGGAGGGGGCGGGGAACACTGAAGCTTTCTTT.

This clonotype was counted many times. V gene TRBV6-5 combines with J gene TRBJ1-6; D remains unclear. The CDR3 sequence is 16 residues long. Germline V gene lookup returns CDR1 MNHEY and CDR2 SVGAGI. The V and J ends lost 4 bases and 7 bases respectively, with 17 bases between them. This CDR3 reads CASSLARRTPNSPLHF. The CDR3 DNA reads as TGTGCCAGCAGTTTAGCCCGACGGACTCCGAATTCACCCCTCCACTTT.